These T cell receptor beta chains were read from a single sample in a study of cytomegalovirus exposure and HLA in healthy donors. Libraries were prepared by immunoSEQ multiplex PCR; TCRdb keeps only in-frame clonotypes and omits some of them. Found here are about 84,000 clones, around four fifths of them singletons; the top ten hold 2% to 3%. What was sequenced was PBMCs. All receptors derive from a male donor in good health and CMV-seropositive. Both conserved end residues are part of each CDR3. D genes are given only for firm matches. Only some rows state a clone size, as once, few, many or a class for expanded clones.

j_call d_call v_call clone_size cdr3_aa cdr3_nt
TRBJ1-1 . TRBV27 once CASSQGHARYAGTEAFF TGTGCCAGCAGTCAAGGACACGCGAGATACGCCGGCACTGAAGCTTTCTTT
TRBJ2-2 TRBD2 TRBV5-4 . CASSPLGGTNTGELFF TGTGCCAGCAGCCCTCTCGGGGGGACGAACACCGGGGAGCTGTTTTTT
TRBJ1-1 . TRBV6-5 few CASSYVGQTEAFF TGTGCCAGCAGTTACGTTGGGCAGACTGAAGCTTTCTTT
TRBJ1-2 TRBD1 TRBV14 . CASSQLDRAFGYGYTF TGTGCCAGCAGTCAATTGGACAGGGCCTTTGGCTATGGCTACACCTTC
TRBJ1-1 . TRBV9 few CASGLEALNTEAFF TGTGCCAGCGGCCTCGAGGCCCTGAACACTGAAGCTTTCTTT
TRBJ2-1 . TRBV5-6 . CASSLGGDNEQFF TGTGCCAGCAGCTTGGGGGGGGACAATGAGCAGTTCTTC
TRBJ2-5 TRBD1 TRBV5-1 . CASSLRQGTETQYF TGCGCCAGCAGCTTGAGACAGGGAACAGAGACCCAGTACTTC
TRBJ2-7 TRBD1 TRBV6-5 once CASSRQGEVSYEQYF TGTGCCAGCAGTCGACAGGGGGAGGTCTCCTACGAGCAGTACTTC
TRBJ2-2 TRBD2 TRBV25-1 . CASSLPGLDTGELFF TGTGCCAGCAGTCTACCGGGACTAGACACCGGGGAGCTGTTTTTT
TRBJ2-7 TRBD1 TRBV27 . CASWTGTGDRNEQYF TGTGCCAGCTGGACCGGGACAGGGGATCGCAACGAGCAGTACTTC
TRBJ2-5 . TRBV11-3 . CASSSNQETQYF TGTGCCAGCAGCTCCAACCAAGAGACCCAGTACTTC
TRBJ2-2 TRBD1 TRBV5-1 . CASSLFLGQGASGELFF TGCGCCAGCAGCTTGTTCTTAGGACAGGGGGCTTCTGGGGAGCTGTTTTTT
TRBJ2-5 . TRBV6-5 . CAAGGETQYF TGTGCCGCAGGAGGGGAGACCCAGTACTTC
TRBJ2-1 TRBD2 TRBV7-2 . CASSSGGLAGQFYNEQFF TGTGCCAGCAGTTCAGGGGGACTAGCGGGACAGTTTTACAATGAGCAGTTCTTC
TRBJ2-3 TRBD1 TRBV30 . CAWRDFDRGPSTDTQYF TGTGCCTGGAGGGACTTCGACAGGGGCCCTAGCACAGATACGCAGTATTTT
TRBJ2-3 TRBD1 TRBV5-1 . CASLDGTGVGTDTQYF TGCGCCAGCCTGGACGGGACAGGCGTGGGCACAGATACGCAGTATTTT